This TCR beta chain was sequenced in a study of a mutant IDH1 vaccine in newly diagnosed glioma. Worth noting for this clone: Its antigen is as yet unknown.

Repertoires were generated with immunoSEQ multiplex PCR, while TCRdb's copy carries only in-frame clones and drops some. The sample gives approximately 32,000 clones, roughly 54% of which show up once; approximately 11% is in the top ten. The time point denotes: week 5, during vaccination. In every dose of vaccine, 300 ug of mutant IDH1 20-mer peptide was given alongside topical imiquimod. The sample in question was PBMCs, obtained from a glioma patient whose treatment included an IDH1 peptide vaccine. The sequence derives from a woman aged 18-29 years with glioma.

Here the CDR3 reads CASRPRGGTDTQYF. DNA for the CDR3: TGTGCCAGCAGACCGCGGGGGGGCACAGATACGCAGTATTTT. This chain links TRBV13 with TRBJ2-3; 8 positions match TRBD2. CDR1 is PRHDT, CDR2 FYEKMQ, per germline (reference sequence). CDR3 length: 14 amino acids. Unmatched junction bases numbered 3, after V lost 6 bases and J lost 1 base.